These T cell receptor beta chains were read from a single sample in a study of cytomegalovirus exposure and HLA in healthy donors. The data were produced by immunoSEQ multiplex PCR, yet TCRdb's version contains in-frame clones alone and is incomplete. The table has 210,000 or so clones, around four fifths seen once. Sequenced material: PBMCs. All receptors derive from a boy younger than 18 in good health and CMV-seronegative. The CDR3 runs from the conserved cysteine through the conserved F or W. Each record gives: D gene, clone size, J gene, V gene, CDR3 protein, CDR3 DNA. A D gene is named only where the DNA matches it firmly. The size entry is marked missing in some rows and otherwise reads once, few, many or a size class.

.,.,TRBJ2-7,TRBV11-1,CASSLVAGQGPDEQYF,TGTGCCAGCAGCTTAGTCGCCGGCCAGGGTCCCGACGAGCAGTACTTC
TRBD1,.,TRBJ2-1,TRBV25-1,CASSPAGQGYNEQFF,TGTGCCAGCAGTCCCGCGGGACAGGGCTACAATGAGCAGTTCTTC
TRBD1,.,TRBJ2-2,TRBV28,CASSSSRWDRDFGELFF,TGTGCCAGCAGTTCCTCTCGATGGGACAGGGACTTTGGGGAGCTGTTTTTT
.,.,TRBJ1-2,TRBV27,CASRNLGLGGYTF,TGTGCCAGCAGAAATCTGGGGCTAGGTGGCTACACCTTC
.,.,TRBJ1-1,TRBV10-3,CAISQVNTEAFF,TGTGCCATCAGTCAGGTGAACACTGAAGCTTTCTTT
TRBD2,.,TRBJ2-3,TRBV11-2,CASSFPSGADTQYF,TGTGCCAGCAGCTTCCCTAGCGGGGCAGATACGCAGTATTTT
.,once,TRBJ1-1,TRBV23-1,CASSPPRAGMNTEAFF,TGCGCCAGCAGTCCCCCGAGGGCGGGCATGAACACTGAAGCTTTCTTT
.,once,TRBJ1-5,TRBV6-1,CASSASYDPYSNQPQHF,TGTGCCAGCAGTGCTTCCTATGATCCCTATAGCAATCAGCCCCAGCATTTT
TRBD1,.,TRBJ2-7,TRBV27,CASSLGPGQGYSYEQYF,TGTGCCAGCAGTTTAGGCCCAGGACAGGGGTACTCCTACGAGCAGTACTTC
TRBD1,.,TRBJ1-6,TRBV7-9,CASSRDRANSPLHF,TGTGCCAGCAGCCGGGACAGGGCCAATTCACCCCTCCACTTT
.,.,TRBJ1-2,TRBV19,CASSTPGGGYTF,TGTGCCAGTAGTACGCCTGGGGGGGGCTACACCTTC
.,once,TRBJ2-5,TRBV10-3,CAISGPLAGSDETQYF,TGTGCCATCAGTGGTCCCCTTGCAGGGTCGGATGAGACCCAGTACTTC
TRBD1,.,TRBJ2-5,TRBV30,CAWNTGGQQYF,TGTGCCTGGAACACAGGGGGACAGCAGTACTTC
.,.,TRBJ1-5,TRBV15,CATSGEGQPQHF,TGTGCCACCAGCGGGGAGGGTCAGCCCCAGCATTTT
.,.,TRBJ2-2,TRBV10-1,CASSESRGSSDCRLFF,TGCGCCAGCAGTGAGTCGAGGGGGTCGTCCGACTGCAGGCTGTTTTTT
TRBD2,.,TRBJ2-7,TRBV7-6,CASSLALAGGPREQYF,TGTGCCAGCAGCTTAGCGCTAGCGGGAGGGCCGCGGGAGCAGTACTTC
TRBD1,.,TRBJ2-7,TRBV19,CASRKGQSYSYEQYF,TGTGCCAGTAGAAAGGGACAGTCTTACTCCTACGAGCAGTACTTC
.,.,TRBJ2-4,TRBV6-5,CASSYSKEAGQYF,TGTGCCAGCAGTTACTCGAAGGAGGCAGGACAGTACTTC
.,.,TRBJ1-1,TRBV5-1,CASSSDRMNTEAFF,TGCGCCAGCAGCTCCGACAGAATGAACACTGAAGCTTTCTTT
.,.,TRBJ1-1,TRBV7-9,CSSSAWAGANTEAFF,TGTTCCAGCAGCGCCTGGGCAGGGGCGAACACTGAAGCTTTCTTT
.,.,TRBJ2-3,TRBV5-8,CASSLGTASTDTQYF,TGTGCCAGCAGCTTGGGGACAGCAAGCACAGATACGCAGTATTTT
.,.,TRBJ2-1,TRBV6-1,CASSEGPGAYNEQFF,TGTGCCAGCAGTGAAGGCCCAGGGGCCTACAATGAGCAGTTCTTC
TRBD1,.,TRBJ1-1,TRBV19,CASSTTGRRMNTEAFF,TGTGCCAGTAGCACGACAGGGAGGAGGATGAACACTGAAGCTTTCTTT
.,.,TRBJ1-1,TRBV28,CASRYLSKNTEAFF,TGTGCCAGCAGGTACTTAAGTAAGAACACTGAAGCTTTCTTT
TRBD1,.,TRBJ1-3,TRBV5-1,CASSLGQGATIYF,TGCGCCAGCAGCTTGGGACAGGGTGCCACCATATATTTT
.,.,TRBJ1-4,TRBV25-1,CASSIPQGPNEKLFF,TGTGCCAGCAGTATCCCTCAGGGCCCTAATGAAAAACTGTTTTTT
.,.,TRBJ1-3,TRBV11-1,CASSPTAHSGNTIYF,TGTGCCAGCAGCCCTACAGCACACTCTGGAAACACCATATATTTT
.,few,TRBJ2-5,TRBV11-3,CASSLRGQETQYF,TGTGCCAGCAGCTTACGAGGGCAAGAGACCCAGTACTTC
TRBD1,once,TRBJ2-7,TRBV19,CASSLTGNSYEQYF,TGTGCCAGTAGTCTGACAGGGAACTCCTACGAGCAGTACTTC
TRBD1,.,TRBJ1-6,TRBV30,CAWSANRGRGGSPLHF,TGTGCCTGGAGTGCGAACAGGGGGCGCGGGGGTTCACCCCTCCACTTT
TRBD2,.,TRBJ2-3,TRBV7-3,CASGAGGQGDTQYF,TGTGCCAGCGGGGCGGGGGGTCAGGGAGATACGCAGTATTTT
TRBD1,.,TRBJ1-1,TRBV9,CASSVEAGQPNTEAFF,TGTGCCAGCAGCGTAGAGGCGGGACAGCCGAACACTGAAGCTTTCTTT
.,.,TRBJ2-3,TRBV5-1,CASSLVARITDTQYF,TGCGCCAGCAGCTTGGTCGCCAGAATCACAGATACGCAGTATTTT
.,.,TRBJ1-2,TRBV5-1,CASSLGGARYGYTF,TGCGCCAGCAGCTTAGGGGGGGCTCGATATGGCTACACCTTC
.,.,TRBJ2-2,TRBV19,CASSEPQGFTGELFF,TGTGCCAGTAGTGAGCCACAGGGTTTTACCGGGGAGCTGTTTTTT
TRBD1,.,TRBJ1-1,TRBV7-9,CASSHISGDRGNTEAFF,TGTGCCAGCAGCCATATCTCAGGGGACAGGGGTAACACTGAAGCTTTCTTT
.,.,TRBJ2-2,TRBV4-1,CASSHLGSTGELFF,TGCGCCAGCAGCCATTTAGGGAGTACCGGGGAGCTGTTTTTT
.,.,TRBJ2-1,TRBV19,CASRARGNNEQFF,TGTGCCAGTAGGGCCCGAGGGAACAATGAGCAGTTCTTC
TRBD1,.,TRBJ2-1,TRBV7-3,CASSLTGGSYNEQFF,TGTGCCAGCAGCTTGACAGGGGGCTCCTACAATGAGCAGTTCTTC
TRBD1,.,TRBJ1-2,TRBV6-5,CASRSWDSLNYGYTF,TGTGCCAGCAGATCCTGGGACAGCTTAAACTATGGCTACACCTTC
.,.,TRBJ1-5,TRBV19,CASSGVTVGVQPQHF,TGTGCCAGTAGTGGGGTGACAGTAGGTGTCCAGCCCCAGCATTTT
TRBD1,.,TRBJ1-4,TRBV30,CAWGQGGEKLFF,TGTGCCTGGGGACAGGGTGGCGAAAAACTGTTTTTT
.,.,TRBJ1-1,TRBV28,CATLRGGFSTEAFF,TGTGCCACCTTACGGGGGGGATTCTCCACTGAAGCTTTCTTT
.,.,TRBJ1-1,TRBV5-1,CASSFQQGYEAFF,TGCGCCAGCAGCTTTCAACAGGGCTATGAAGCTTTCTTT
TRBD1,.,TRBJ2-5,TRBV30,CAWGDRGETQYF,TGTGCCTGGGGGGACAGGGGGGAGACCCAGTACTTC
.,once,TRBJ1-1,TRBV11-3,CASSSPRLNTEAFF,TGTGCCAGCAGCTCCCCTAGACTGAACACTGAAGCTTTCTTT
.,.,TRBJ1-1,TRBV7-8,CASSVNRAAFEAFF,TGTGCCAGCAGCGTAAACAGGGCAGCCTTTGAAGCTTTCTTT
.,.,TRBJ2-3,TRBV7-3,CASSPVGTDTQYF,TGTGCCAGCAGCCCGGTAGGCACAGATACGCAGTATTTT
TRBD1,.,TRBJ2-2,TRBV9,CASSGRTGGTGELFF,TGTGCCAGCAGCGGAAGGACAGGGGGCACCGGGGAGCTGTTTTTT
.,.,TRBJ1-1,TRBV13,CASSLGTASTEAFF,TGTGCCAGCAGCTTAGGGACAGCTTCGACGGAAGCTTTCTTT
.,.,TRBJ1-2,TRBV4-2,CASSPAVYNYGYTF,TGTGCCAGCAGCCCCGCAGTTTACAACTATGGCTACACCTTC
TRBD2,few,TRBJ2-1,TRBV7-9,CSSSPLAGGYNEQFF,TGTTCCAGCAGCCCCCTAGCGGGAGGGTATAATGAGCAGTTCTTC